This TCR beta chain was sequenced in a study of blood T cells in healthy people across ages. As concerns this clonotype: Its antigen is as yet unknown.

The authors isolated at least 6 million PBMCs per sample. V lost 1 base, J lost 0 bases, and 1 base stayed unmatched. This CDR3 is 16 amino acids long. Germline V CDR1 and CDR2: LGHDT, YNNKEL (reference sequence). Primers used in a second PCR of roughly 7 to 11 cycles were a sample-barcoded 5' primer and a J-beta primer mix. A template-switch adaptor containing 12 random nucleotides labeled each cDNA molecule. TCRdb processed the 5' RACE reads anew with MiXCR; each CDR3 protein has one entry. The repertoire holds 700,000 to 950,000 distinct CDR3 sequences, with about three fifths as singletons. Findings of the study overall: Diversity figures based on one million T cells were deemed too low.

The sample taken for sequencing was blood. The sequence was obtained from a man aged 25-40 years in good health. V and J are TRBV3-1 and TRBJ2-1, with 9 nucleotides matching TRBD2. CDR3 protein: CASSQVAGVSYNEQFF. CDR3 DNA: TGTGCCAGCAGCCAAGTAGCGGGGGTCTCCTACAATGAGCAGTTCTTC.